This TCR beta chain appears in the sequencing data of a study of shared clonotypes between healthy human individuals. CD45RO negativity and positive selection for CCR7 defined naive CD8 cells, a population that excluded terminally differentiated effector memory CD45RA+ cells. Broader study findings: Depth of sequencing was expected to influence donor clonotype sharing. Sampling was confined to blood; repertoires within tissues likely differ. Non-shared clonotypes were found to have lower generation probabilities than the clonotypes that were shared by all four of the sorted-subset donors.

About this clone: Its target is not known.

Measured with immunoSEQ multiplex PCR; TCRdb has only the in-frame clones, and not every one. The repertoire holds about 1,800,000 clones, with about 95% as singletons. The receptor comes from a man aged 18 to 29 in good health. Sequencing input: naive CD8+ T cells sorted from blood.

CDR3 sequence reads: CASSPSSGGTEAFF. CDR3 in DNA: TGTGCCAGCAGTCCGTCCTCAGGGGGCACTGAAGCTTTCTTT. This sequence joins TRBV6-5 and TRBJ1-1; 7 positions agree with TRBD1. CDR1 is MNHEY, CDR2 SVGAGI, per germline. CDR3 length equals 14 residues. The trim removed 5 bases at V and 4 bases at J, leaving 7 bases unmatched.